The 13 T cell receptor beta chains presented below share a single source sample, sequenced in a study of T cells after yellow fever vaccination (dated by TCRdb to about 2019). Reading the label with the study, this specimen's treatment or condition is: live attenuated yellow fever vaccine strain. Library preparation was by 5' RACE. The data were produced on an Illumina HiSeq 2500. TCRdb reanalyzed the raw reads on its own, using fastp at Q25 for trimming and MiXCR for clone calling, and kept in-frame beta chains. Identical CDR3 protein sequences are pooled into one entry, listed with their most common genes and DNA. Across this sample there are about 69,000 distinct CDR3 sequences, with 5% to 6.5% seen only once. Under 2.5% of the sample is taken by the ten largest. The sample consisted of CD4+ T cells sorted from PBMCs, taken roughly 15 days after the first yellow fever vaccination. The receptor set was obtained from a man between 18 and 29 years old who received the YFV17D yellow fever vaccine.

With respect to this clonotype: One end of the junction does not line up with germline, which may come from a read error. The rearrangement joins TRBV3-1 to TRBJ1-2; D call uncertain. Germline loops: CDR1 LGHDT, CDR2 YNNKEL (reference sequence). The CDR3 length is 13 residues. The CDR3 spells CASSLSAKYGYTF. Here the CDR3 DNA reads TGTGCCAGCAGCCTTTCAGCTAAGTATGGCTACACCTTC.

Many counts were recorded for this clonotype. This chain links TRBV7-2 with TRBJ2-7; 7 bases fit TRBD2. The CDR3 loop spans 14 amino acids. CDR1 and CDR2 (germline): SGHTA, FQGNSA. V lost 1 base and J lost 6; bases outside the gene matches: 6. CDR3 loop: CASSLGAGVGEQYF. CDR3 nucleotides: TGTGCCAGCAGCTTAGGGGCGGGGGTAGGCGAGCAGTACTTC.

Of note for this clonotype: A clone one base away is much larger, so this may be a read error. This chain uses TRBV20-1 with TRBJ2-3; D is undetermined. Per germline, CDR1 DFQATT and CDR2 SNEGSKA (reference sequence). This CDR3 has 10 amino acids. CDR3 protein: CSARHDTHYF. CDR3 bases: TGCAGTGCTAGACACGATACGCATTATTTT.

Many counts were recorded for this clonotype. As DNA, the CDR3 is TGTGCCAGCAGTTTAAGGGCTAGCGGGGTGGCCACAGATACGCAGTATTTT. Translation gives CASSLRASGVATDTQYF. This chain links TRBV12-3 or TRBV12-4 with TRBJ2-3; 9 nucleotides align to TRBD2. The CDR3 totals 17 residues. Trimming removed 2 bases from V and 2 bases from J; junction bases left unmatched: 8.

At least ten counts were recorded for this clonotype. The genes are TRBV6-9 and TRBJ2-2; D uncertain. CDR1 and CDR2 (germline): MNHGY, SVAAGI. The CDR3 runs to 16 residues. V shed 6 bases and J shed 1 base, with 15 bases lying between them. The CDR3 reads CASSCLKLRNTGELFF. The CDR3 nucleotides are TGTGCCAGCAGCTGCCTTAAACTCAGGAACACCGGGGAGCTGTTTTTT.

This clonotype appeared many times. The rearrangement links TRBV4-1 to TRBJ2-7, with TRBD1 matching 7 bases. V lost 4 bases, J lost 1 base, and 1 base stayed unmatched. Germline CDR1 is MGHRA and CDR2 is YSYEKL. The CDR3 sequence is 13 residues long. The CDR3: CASSRQGSYEQYF. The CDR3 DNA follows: TGCGCCAGCAGCCGACAGGGTTCCTACGAGCAGTACTTC.

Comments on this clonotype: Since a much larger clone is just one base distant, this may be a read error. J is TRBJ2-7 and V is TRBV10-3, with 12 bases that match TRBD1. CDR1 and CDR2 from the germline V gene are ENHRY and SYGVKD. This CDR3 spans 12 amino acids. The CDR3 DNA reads TGTGCCTCTACCGGGACAGGGGGCGAGCGGTACTTC. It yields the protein CASTGTGGERYF.

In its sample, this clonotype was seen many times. CDR3 bases: TGTGCCATCAGTGCCCGGGGGGGGCTCCGACGGGATGGCTACACCTTC. This encodes CAISARGGLRRDGYTF. The chain has TRBV10-3 and TRBJ1-2, with D possibly matching TRBD1 (6 bases). From germline, CDR1 is ENHRY and CDR2 SYGVKD. V was trimmed by 4 bases and J by 6 bases, leaving 21 bases between them. This CDR3 is built from 16 residues.

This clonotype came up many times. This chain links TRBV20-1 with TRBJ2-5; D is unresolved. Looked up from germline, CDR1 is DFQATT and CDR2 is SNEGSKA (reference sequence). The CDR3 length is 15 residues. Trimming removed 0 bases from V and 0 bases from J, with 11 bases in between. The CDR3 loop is CSARDRVPNQETQYF. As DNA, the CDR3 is TGCAGTGCTAGAGATCGGGTGCCTAACCAAGAGACCCAGTACTTC.

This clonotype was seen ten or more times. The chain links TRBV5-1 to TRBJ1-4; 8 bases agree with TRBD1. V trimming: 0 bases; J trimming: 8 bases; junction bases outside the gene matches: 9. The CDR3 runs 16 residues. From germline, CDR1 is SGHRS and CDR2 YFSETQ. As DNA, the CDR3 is TGCGCCAGCAGCTTGGAGGTGCAGGGGGCGGGAGAAAAACTGTTTTTT. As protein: CASSLEVQGAGEKLFF.

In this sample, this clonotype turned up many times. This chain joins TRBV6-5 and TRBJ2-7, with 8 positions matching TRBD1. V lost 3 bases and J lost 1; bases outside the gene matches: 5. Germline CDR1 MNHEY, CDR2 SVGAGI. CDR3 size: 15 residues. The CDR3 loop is CASSYLGQESYEQYF. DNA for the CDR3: TGTGCCAGCAGTTATTTGGGACAGGAGTCCTACGAGCAGTACTTC.

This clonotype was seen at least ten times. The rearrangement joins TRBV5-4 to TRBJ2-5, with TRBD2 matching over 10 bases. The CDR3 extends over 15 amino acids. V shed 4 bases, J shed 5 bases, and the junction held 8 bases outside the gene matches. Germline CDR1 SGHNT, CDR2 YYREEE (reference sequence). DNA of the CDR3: TGTGCCAGCAGCAACGAAGCGGGGGGGCTGGAGACCCAGTACTTC. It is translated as CASSNEAGGLETQYF.

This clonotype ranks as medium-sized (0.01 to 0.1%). This CDR3 is CASSEVFFPEQYV. The CDR3 DNA follows: TGTGCCAGCAGTGAAGTGTTCTTTCCCGAGCAGTACGTC. This sequence joins TRBV2 and TRBJ2-7; D gene ambiguous. This CDR3 contains 13 residues. Germline values: CDR1 SNHLY, CDR2 FYNNEI. Trimming took off 1 base at V and 6 bases at J, with 10 bases between the two ends.